A single sample gave rise to the 17 T cell receptor beta chains below, sequenced in a study of T-cell reconstitution after alpha-beta-depleted transplantation in children. For TCRbeta, the library was prepared with unique molecular identifiers. TCRdb re-called the PCR reads with MiXCR, one entry per CDR3 protein. The sample lists 150,000 to 250,000 distinct CDR3 sequences, 13% to 15% occurring once. The specimen comprised PBMCs from the stem cell graft donor, sampled from the stem cell graft. These receptors were obtained from a human donor who donated a stem cell graft to a child with acute lymphoblastic leukemia.

V and J are TRBV12-3 or TRBV12-4 and TRBJ1-2; D not certain. The ends were cut back, 5 bases at V and 7 bases at J, with 11 bases in the middle. The CDR3 has 12 amino acids. The CDR3 region is CASSLLRSGYTF. In DNA, the CDR3 is TGTGCCAGCAGTCTCTTAAGGTCTGGCTACACCTTC.

In this sample, this clonotype turned up many times. V usage is TRBV12-3 or TRBV12-4 and J usage is TRBJ2-3; D not resolved. The CDR3 is 16 residues long. Between the trimmed V and J ends, which lost 3 bases and 3 bases, there was a span of 16 bases. The CDR3 region is CASSFVGPSYTDTQYF. CDR3 nucleotide sequence: TGTGCCAGCAGTTTTGTGGGTCCATCTTATACAGATACGCAGTATTTT.

The table lists this clonotype with many counts. V and J are TRBV10-3 and TRBJ2-1, with 15 bases fitting TRBD2. This CDR3 comprises 12 residues. Trimming cost V 9 bases and J 12 bases; bases outside gene matches: 3. Germline V CDR1 and CDR2: ENHRY, SYGVKD. DNA for the CDR3: TGTGCCATGGGGACTAGCGGGAGGCGGCAGTTCTTC. Translated, it gives CAMGTSGRRQFF.

This clonotype was counted at least ten times. The chain uses TRBV29-1 and TRBJ2-1; 9 nucleotides line up with TRBD2. Germline V gene sequence: CDR1 SQVTM, CDR2 ANQGSEA. The length of the CDR3 is 15 residues. Trimming at V came to 5 bases and at J to 3 bases, leaving 8 bases not matched to a gene. Written as DNA, the CDR3 is TGCAGCGTTTCTTCGGGACTAGCATACTACAATGAGCAGTTCTTC. This encodes CSVSSGLAYYNEQFF.

Comment on this clonotype: The missing conserved phenylalanine or tryptophan at the end of this CDR3 makes a read error likely. The chain combines TRBV28 with TRBJ2-3; no clear D. This CDR3 is built from 14 residues. The V end was cut by 11 bases, the J end by 2 bases, with 17 bases between. The germline CDR1 and CDR2 sequences are MDHEN and SYDVKM. The CDR3 sequence: CAALRHSNTDTQYL. The CDR3 nucleotides read TGTGCCGCCCTCCGGCACTCCAACACAGATACGCAGTATTTG.

The rearrangement uses TRBV12-3 or TRBV12-4 and TRBJ2-3; the D gene is possibly TRBD2 (5 bases). V was shortened by 1 base and J by 6 bases, with 8 bases between the two germline ends. The CDR3 extends over 13 amino acids. CDR3 DNA: TGTGCCAGCAGTTTAGTGCCGGGGGATACGCAGTATTTT. Translated: CASSLVPGDTQYF.

A note on this clonotype: Possible read error: a much larger clone is one base away. As DNA, the CDR3 is TGTGCCAGCAGCGCCACCCACACGGAATCTACCTATGGCTACACCTTC. Translating gives CASSATHTESTYGYTF. The chain joins TRBV7-9 to TRBJ1-2, with D hard to call. V lost 5 bases to trimming and J lost 4 bases, with 20 bases between them. The CDR3 spans 16 residues. Per germline, CDR1 SEHNR and CDR2 FQNEAQ (reference sequence).

In this sample, this clonotype turned up many times. V gene TRBV7-9 combines with J gene TRBJ2-7; a weak D match, TRBD1 (6 bases). V lost 5 bases and J 7 bases, leaving 24 bases between the germline ends. Germline V lookup: CDR1 SEHNR, CDR2 FQNEAQ (reference sequence). The CDR3 loop spans 16 amino acids. CDR3 residues: CASSPPLQGPKEEQYF. The CDR3 bases are TGTGCCAGCAGCCCCCCCCTACAGGGCCCAAAGGAGGAGCAGTACTTC.

This rearrangement joins TRBV28 to TRBJ2-3; D is unclear. The CDR3 has 12 residues. Trimming took 6 bases from V and 4 from J, leaving 8 bases between them. Germline V gene data show CDR1 as MDHEN and CDR2 as SYDVKM. In DNA, the CDR3 is TGTGCCAGCAGCCCATTTGCAGATACGCAGTATTTT. Translating it yields CASSPFADTQYF.

This clonotype has a count of ten or more. V gene TRBV30 combines with J gene TRBJ1-2; D ambiguous. Germline assignment: CDR1 GTSNPN and CDR2 SVGIG (reference sequence). Between the trimmed V and J ends, which lost 0 bases and 8 bases, there was a span of 16 bases. This CDR3 region has 14 residues. The CDR3 DNA reads as TGTGCCTGGAGTGTACCCCTTAGGAGGCAAGGCTACACCTTC. It is translated as CAWSVPLRRQGYTF.

Many counts were recorded for this clonotype. V gene TRBV20-1 combines with J gene TRBJ2-7; TRBD1 matches at 8 bases. CDR3 size: 15 residues. Germline loops: CDR1 DFQATT, CDR2 SNEGSKA (reference sequence). V lost 3 bases to trimming and J lost 3 bases; unmatched junction nucleotides: 10. The CDR3 spells CSARPGQALGYEQYF. The CDR3 coding sequence is TGCAGTGCTAGGCCGGGACAGGCCTTAGGCTACGAGCAGTACTTC.

This chain uses TRBV21-1 with TRBJ1-1; TRBD1, the table's D call, lacks a check against the DNA. TRBV21-1 is assigned pseudogene status. The CDR3 totals 15 residues. CDR3 bases: TGTGCCAGCGGGGACAGGGTGTCTAACTCCACTGAAGCTTTCTTT. Residues: CASGDRVSNSTEAFF.

With respect to this clonotype: This may be a read error: a much more frequent sequence differs by one nucleotide. This rearrangement joins TRBV4-2 to TRBJ2-2; 10 positions agree with TRBD2. The CDR3 has 16 residues. Germline-derived CDR1 and CDR2 are LGHNA and YNFKEQ. The CDR3 sequence: CASSPRAGGNPGELFF. CDR3 sequence (DNA): TGTGCCAGCAGCCCACGAGCGGGGGGGAACCCCGGGGAGCTGTTTTTT.

This clonotype has a count of ten or more. The gene calls are TRBV12-3 or TRBV12-4 and TRBJ2-1, with TRBD2 identical over 9 bases. This CDR3 is 13 amino acids long. V gave up 6 bases and J gave up 6 bases; unmatched junction bases: 3. CDR3 DNA sequence: TGTGCCAGCAGGGCGGGGGGGAGCAATGAGCAGTTCTTC. It is translated as CASRAGGSNEQFF.

The sample holds a few counts of this clonotype. The chain is built from TRBV5-1 and TRBJ2-1, with 7 bases matching TRBD1. CDR1 and CDR2 (germline): SGHRS, YFSETQ. The CDR3 is made up of 16 amino acids. The V gene end was trimmed by 4 bases and the J gene end by 7 bases; junction bases not matched to a gene: 14. The CDR3: CASSPTGPQWENEQFF. The CDR3, as DNA: TGCGCCAGCAGCCCGACAGGGCCCCAATGGGAGAATGAGCAGTTCTTC.

This rearrangement joins TRBV29-1 to TRBJ2-5; D perhaps matches TRBD2 (5 bases). CDR1 and CDR2 from the germline V gene are SQVTM and ANQGSEA. Trimming pared 7 bases from V and 5 bases from J, leaving 17 bases between. The CDR3 length is 13 residues. CDR3 sequence (DNA): TGCAGCGCAAATCCGGCGGAGCGGGAGACCCAGTACTTC. Its protein product is CSANPAERETQYF.

This clonotype was seen at least ten times. The V call is TRBV7-9, the J call TRBJ2-2, with D tentatively TRBD1 (6 bases). Germline CDR1 is SEHNR and CDR2 is FQNEAQ (reference sequence). Trimming removed 5 bases from V and 6 bases from J, with 19 bases in between. CDR3 length: 16 amino acids. This CDR3 reads CASSITSGRGPGELFF. The DNA of the CDR3 is TGTGCCAGCAGCATTACCTCTGGCAGGGGACCCGGGGAGCTGTTTTTT.